One and the same sample provided the 21 T cell receptor beta chains below, sequenced in a study of identical twins. Each CDR3 protein gets one entry after TCRdb re-called the 5' RACE reads with MiXCR. The sample holds approximately 670,000 distinct CDR3 sequences, around 6.1% seen once. Sequencing was done on a sample of naive T cells sorted from blood. The source is a man younger than 35 in good health.

There are many counts of this clonotype. V and J are TRBV12-3 or TRBV12-4 and TRBJ2-5; no reliable D call. V was cut by 3 bases and J by 2 bases, with 7 bases left in between. CDR3 length equals 13 residues. CDR3 sequence: CASSLWQQETQYF. In DNA, the CDR3 is TGTGCCAGCAGTTTGTGGCAGCAAGAGACCCAGTACTTC.

This clonotype appeared many times. V and J are TRBV29-1 and TRBJ2-1; D possibly uses TRBD1 or TRBD2 (6 bases each). Germline-derived CDR1 and CDR2 are SQVTM and ANQGSEA. This CDR3 spans 13 amino acids. Trimming removed 3 bases at V and 6 bases at J, with 12 bases between. The DNA of the CDR3 is TGCAGCGTTGATAGACAGGAGGGCAATGAGCAGTTCTTC. Translation gives CSVDRQEGNEQFF.

In this sample, this clonotype turned up a few times. The chain couples TRBV5-6 to TRBJ2-7, with D perhaps being TRBD1 or TRBD2 (5 bases each). V gave up 2 bases and J gave up 5 bases, with 14 bases separating them. Germline-derived CDR1 and CDR2 are SGHDT and YYEEEE. The CDR3 is made up of 14 amino acids. The CDR3 DNA follows: TGTGCCAGCAGCTTCTATTCCCGGGGCCACGAGCAGTACTTC. The encoded protein is CASSFYSRGHEQYF. The full variable domain, in which reference TRBV5-6 and TRBJ2-7 provide the parts outside the CDR3, is DAGVTQSPTHLIKTRGQQVTLRCSPKSGHDTVSWYQQALGQGPQFIFQYYEEEERQRGNFPDRFSGHQFPNYSSELNVNALLLGDSALYLCASSFYSRGHEQYFGPGTRLTVT.

This clonotype was seen a handful of times. V is TRBV29-1 and J is TRBJ2-1; no clear D. CDR3 length: 12 amino acids. CDR1 is SQVTM and CDR2 is ANQGSEA in the germline V gene. The V end lost 4 bases, the J end lost 5 bases, and 9 bases lay between the germline ends. For the CDR3, the DNA is TGCAGCGTTGGATTATTGAACAATGAGCAGTTCTTC. Encoded protein: CSVGLLNNEQFF.

This clonotype was seen ten or more times. This rearrangement joins TRBV7-2 to TRBJ2-7; 11 bases agree with TRBD2. CDR3 size: 16 residues. Trimming cost V 3 bases and J 0 bases; bases outside gene matches: 4. Germline V gene data show CDR1 as SGHTA and CDR2 as FQGNSA. In DNA form, the CDR3 reads TGTGCCAGCAGCTTTTTCCTAGCGGGAGGCTCCTACGAGCAGTACTTC. Amino acid sequence: CASSFFLAGGSYEQYF.

In this sample, this clonotype turned up a few times. The rearrangement links TRBV12-3 or TRBV12-4 to TRBJ1-2; 8 nucleotides align to TRBD1. V gave up 3 bases and J gave up 1 base; unmatched junction bases: 4. CDR3 length: 15 residues. The CDR3 DNA reads as TGTGCCAGCAGTTTTGGAACAGGGGGTAACTATGGCTACACCTTC. As protein: CASSFGTGGNYGYTF.

This clonotype was counted many times. This chain joins TRBV29-1 and TRBJ2-7; D remains ambiguous. Germline loops: CDR1 SQVTM, CDR2 ANQGSEA. With 8 bases removed from V and 1 base from J, the gap between germline ends came to 9 bases. This CDR3 comprises 11 residues. The CDR3 loop reads CSLSHSYEQYF. DNA of the CDR3: TGCAGCCTTAGCCATTCCTACGAGCAGTACTTC.

In its sample, this clonotype was seen a few times. The J gene is TRBJ2-2, the V gene TRBV19, with D perhaps matching TRBD2 (5 bases). The CDR3 loop spans 15 amino acids. Germline-derived CDR1 and CDR2 are LNHDA and SQIVND (reference sequence). The V and J ends lost 4 bases and 2 bases respectively, with 11 bases between them. CDR3 sequence reads: CASSTGSGNTGELFF. CDR3 nucleotide sequence: TGTGCCAGTAGTACTGGGAGCGGAAACACCGGGGAGCTGTTTTTT.

This clonotype was detected many times. The V gene is TRBV20-1, the J gene TRBJ2-3; D gene unclear. Deletions cut 1 base from V and 2 bases from J, with 4 bases between. The V gene's germline CDR1 is DFQATT and CDR2 SNEGSKA (reference sequence). The CDR3 contains 12 residues. The CDR3 coding sequence is TGCAGTGCTAGAGGACCCACAGATACGCAGTATTTT. Its translation is CSARGPTDTQYF.

The sample holds a few counts of this clonotype. V usage is TRBV28 and J usage is TRBJ1-6, with 8 bases that match TRBD1. The V gene's germline CDR1 is MDHEN and CDR2 SYDVKM. CDR3 length: 19 residues. V was pared by 10 bases and J by 7 bases, with 24 bases of the junction left unmatched. CDR3 DNA sequence: TGTGCCAACCTTCTACCAGCCAGGGCCAGGACAGGGCGAAATTCACCCCTCCACTTT. Protein sequence: CANLLPARARTGRNSPLHF. Complete variable domain (other parts from reference TRBV28 and TRBJ1-6): DVKVTQSSRYLVKRTGEKVFLECVQDMDHENMFWYRQDPGLGLRLIYFSYDVKMKEKGDIPEGYSVSREKKERFSLILESASTNQTSMYLCANLLPARARTGRNSPLHFGNGTRLTVT.

The chain recombines TRBV3-1 with TRBJ1-5, with D unresolved. This CDR3 spans 15 amino acids. Per the germline V gene, CDR1 is LGHDT and CDR2 is YNNKEL (reference sequence). Trimming removed 0 bases from V and 3 bases from J, with 9 bases in between. The CDR3 region is CASSQDSGVNQPQHF. DNA of the CDR3: TGTGCCAGCAGCCAAGATTCGGGTGTCAATCAGCCCCAGCATTTT.

Ten or more counts support this clonotype. This chain uses TRBV7-8 with TRBJ2-1; D not certain. V dropped 5 bases and J dropped 6 bases, with 11 bases sitting between them. Germline CDR1 SGHVS, CDR2 FQNEAQ. The CDR3 is 13 amino acids. The CDR3 region has the DNA TGTGCCAGCAGCCCAACCCTGGGCAATGAGCAGTTCTTC. This gives the protein CASSPTLGNEQFF.

This clonotype appeared many times. This rearrangement joins TRBV10-3 to TRBJ2-1; D gene ambiguous. The CDR3 spans 13 residues. V lost 5 bases, J lost 1 base, and 6 bases lay in between. Germline V gene sequence: CDR1 ENHRY, CDR2 SYGVKD. The CDR3 reads CAISSVSYNEQFF. In DNA, the CDR3 is TGTGCCATCAGTAGCGTATCCTACAATGAGCAGTTCTTC.

This clonotype has a count of ten or more. The chain links TRBV12-3 or TRBV12-4 to TRBJ2-1, with 7 positions matching TRBD1. The CDR3 is made up of 15 amino acids. After removal of 5 bases from V and 9 bases from J, the junction contained 13 bases not matched to a gene. The CDR3 DNA reads TGTGCCAGCAGTCCCCTAGGGGGCCGTAGTGGTGAGCAGTTCTTC. Its translation is CASSPLGGRSGEQFF.

The sample holds many counts of this clonotype. The chain employs TRBV12-3 or TRBV12-4 and TRBJ1-1; TRBD1 is a possible D gene (6 bases). This CDR3 comprises 13 residues. The V gene lost 6 bases and the J gene lost 0 bases, with 8 bases spanning the gap. DNA of the CDR3: TGTGCCAGCAGCCGGACAGTGAACACTGAAGCTTTCTTT. Its translation is CASSRTVNTEAFF.

The V call is TRBV7-9, the J call TRBJ2-1; no clear D. The V and J ends lost 5 bases and 9 bases respectively, with 11 bases between them. CDR1 and CDR2 (germline): SEHNR, FQNEAQ (reference sequence). The CDR3 sequence is 12 residues long. The chain's CDR3 is CASSPSQVEQFF. The DNA for the CDR3 is TGTGCCAGCAGCCCTAGTCAAGTTGAGCAGTTCTTC.

This clonotype has a count of ten or more. V is TRBV18 and J is TRBJ2-7; D is undetermined. The CDR3 is 13 residues long. Per the germline V gene, CDR1 is KGHSH and CDR2 is LQKENI. V lost 4 bases and J lost 2, with 9 bases in between. The CDR3 reads CASSHGSAYEQYV. In nucleotides, the CDR3 is TGTGCCAGCTCACACGGGTCAGCCTACGAGCAGTACGTC.

This chain's CDR3 is CASSLEGTALTGELFF. The DNA for the CDR3 is TGTGCCAGCAGTTTAGAAGGGACAGCACTCACCGGGGAGCTGTTTTTT. This chain connects TRBV28 to TRBJ2-2, with 7 nucleotides matching TRBD1. The germline gives CDR1 MDHEN, CDR2 SYDVKM. This CDR3 region has 16 residues. V lost 2 bases, J lost 4 bases, and 7 bases stayed unmatched.

This clonotype was seen more than once but under ten times. The chain joins TRBV27 to TRBJ2-5; D is perhaps TRBD1 or TRBD2 (5 bases each). From germline, CDR1 is MNHEY and CDR2 SMNVEV (reference sequence). The CDR3 has 12 residues. Trimming removed 8 bases at V and 4 bases at J, with 11 bases between. In DNA, the CDR3 is TGTGCCAGCCGGGTTGGGGGAGAGACCCAGTACTTC. Amino acid sequence: CASRVGGETQYF.

There are a few counts of this clonotype. The chain recombines TRBV2 with TRBJ2-2; TRBD2 aligns across 7 bases. This CDR3 is built from 14 residues. The V and J ends lost 8 bases and 2 bases, in that order; junction bases with no gene match: 5. Germline CDR1 and CDR2: SNHLY and FYNNEI. CDR3 bases: TGTGCCAGCGGGAGGGAGAGTAACACCGGGGAGCTGTTTTTT. Translation: CASGRESNTGELFF.

This clonotype came up many times. This chain uses TRBV12-3 or TRBV12-4 with TRBJ1-1; 8 bases map to TRBD1. The CDR3 sequence is 16 residues long. The V segment lost 4 bases and the J segment 3 bases; nucleotides outside the gene matches: 10. The CDR3 protein is CASSSGQGGGDTEAFF. CDR3 bases: TGTGCCAGCAGTTCCGGACAGGGAGGGGGGGACACTGAAGCTTTCTTT.